This paragraph covers one T cell receptor (beta chain) sequence. Its target is not known. Only in-frame clones appear in the TCRdb table, and some are missing; sequencing was by immunoSEQ multiplex PCR. The data hold some 97,000 clones, with about 89% observed a single time. Blood sampling took place at baseline, cycle 4 day 1, and cycle 7 day 1. Germline V CDR1 and CDR2: KGHSH, LQKENI. The J segment lost 6 bases and the V segment lost 6 bases, leaving 13 bases of the junction unmatched. The CDR3 is 15 residues long. This entry comes from a study of OX40 agonist ivuxolimab in advanced cancers. Study background: Each dose-escalation patient presented with hepatocellular carcinoma, melanoma, renal cell or head and neck cancer. Whole-study findings and limits: Both CD4+ and CD8+ T cell populations in blood had undergone clonal expansion by week 6 at 0.1 to 3.0 mg/kg.

The clonotype was recovered from an adult with an advanced solid tumor such as melanoma, head and neck, liver or kidney cancer. V usage is TRBV18 and J usage is TRBJ2-7; 8 nucleotides align to TRBD2. Here the sequenced sample was CD4+ or CD8+ T cells sorted from blood, taken in a trial of the OX40 agonist ivuxolimab. The CDR3 sequence: CASSGGTGGVPEQYF. DNA of the CDR3: TGTGCCAGCTCCGGGGGCACGGGAGGGGTGCCCGAGCAGTACTTC.